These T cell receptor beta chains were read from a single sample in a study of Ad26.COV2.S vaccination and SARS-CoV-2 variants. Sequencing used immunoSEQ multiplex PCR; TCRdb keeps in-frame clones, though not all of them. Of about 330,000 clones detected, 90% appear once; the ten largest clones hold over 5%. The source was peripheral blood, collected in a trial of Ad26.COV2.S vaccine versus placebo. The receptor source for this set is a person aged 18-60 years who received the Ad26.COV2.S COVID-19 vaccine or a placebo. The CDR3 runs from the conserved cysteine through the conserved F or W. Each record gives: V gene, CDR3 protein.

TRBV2,CASSETRTGSYGYTF
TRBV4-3,CASSQGEGFNEKLFF
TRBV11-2,CASSPGGSGGLRHNEQFF
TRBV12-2,CASRSQETQYF
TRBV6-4,CASSRGTGFPTEAFF
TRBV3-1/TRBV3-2,CASSRTTVMDTEAFF
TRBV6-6,CASSYRPADAGNTIYF
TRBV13,CASSSDRESPYEQYF
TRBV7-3,CASSFSRDRGINYGYTF
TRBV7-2,CASSLAGGQAETQYF